Below, one TCR beta chain is given with its context. Its antigen is still unknown. This specimen comes from a study of T cell responses to AZD1222 COVID-19 vaccine. Points from the study as a whole: Seropositive status at baseline applied to only six AZD1222 recipients. Donor demographics were predominantly white British with a female majority; clonal diversity may be underestimated. Unmutated regions of variants are reportedly targeted by nearly half of spike-specific TCRs.

The CDR3 length is 15 residues. The germline CDR1 and CDR2 sequences are SGDLS and YYNGEE. V was pared by 0 bases and J by 5 bases, with 12 bases between. The protocol was immunoSEQ multiplex PCR, while the TCRdb copy is restricted to in-frame clones and leaves out a portion. There are nearly 110,000 clones in the sample; around 91% occur only once, and less than 25% lies in the top ten. The chain employs TRBV9 and TRBJ2-1; D may be TRBD1 (5 bases). The starting material was peripheral blood, obtained on day 0 of AZD1222 vaccination. The TCR was taken from an adult in good health. CDR3 amino acids: CASSVEGRAHNEQFF. The CDR3 coding sequence is TGTGCCAGCAGCGTAGAGGGCAGGGCCCACAATGAGCAGTTCTTC.